This TCR beta chain was captured in a study of T cells in Graves' hyperthyroidism and ophthalmopathy. RNA transcripts provided the source from which TCR beta CDR3 regions were amplified. The TCR CDR3 was amplified in a first-round RT-PCR using the HTBI primer set. TCRdb called the multiplex PCR reads again in MiXCR, with one record for every CDR3 protein. The sample shows 450,000 to 700,000 distinct CDR3 sequences, 46% of them seen only once. This TCR was recovered from an adult woman with Graves' disease, either hyperthyroidism or ophthalmopathy (not recorded which). Sequenced input: peripheral blood or thyroid tissue (not recorded which).

The CDR3 DNA sequence: TGTGCCAGCAGCCCTATGGGACAGAAGAGCGTTAACTCTGGAAACACCATATATTTT. Residues: CASSPMGQKSVNSGNTIYF. This chain links TRBV13 with TRBJ1-3; 7 bases map to TRBD1. V trimming: 5 bases; J trimming: 0 bases; junction bases outside the gene matches: 16. The germline CDR1 and CDR2 sequences are PRHDT and FYEKMQ (reference sequence). The CDR3 totals 19 residues.